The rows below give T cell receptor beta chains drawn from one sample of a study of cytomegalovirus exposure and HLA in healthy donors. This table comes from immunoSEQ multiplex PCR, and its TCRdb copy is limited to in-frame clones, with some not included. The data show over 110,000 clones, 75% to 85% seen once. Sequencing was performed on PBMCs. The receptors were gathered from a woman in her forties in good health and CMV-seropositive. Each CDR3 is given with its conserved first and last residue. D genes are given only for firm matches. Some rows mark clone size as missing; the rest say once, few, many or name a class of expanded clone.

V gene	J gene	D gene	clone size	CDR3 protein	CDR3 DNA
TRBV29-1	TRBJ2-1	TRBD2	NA	CSVEGGSSGRAYNEQFF	TGCAGCGTTGAAGGGGGGTCTAGCGGGAGGGCCTACAATGAGCAGTTCTTC
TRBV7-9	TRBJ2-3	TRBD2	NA	CASSSGRATDTQYF	TGTGCCAGCTCTAGCGGGAGGGCAACAGATACGCAGTATTTT
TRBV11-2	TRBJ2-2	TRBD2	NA	CASSPSGRSNTGELFF	TGTGCCAGCAGCCCAAGCGGGAGGTCTAACACCGGGGAGCTGTTTTTT
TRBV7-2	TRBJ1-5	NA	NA	CASSLVPGGQPQHF	TGTGCCAGCAGCTTAGTGCCGGGAGGGCAGCCCCAGCATTTT
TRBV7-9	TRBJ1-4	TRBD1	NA	CASSHTSRGPRGEKLFF	TGTGCCAGCAGCCATACTTCAAGGGGGCCCCGGGGAGAAAAACTGTTTTTT
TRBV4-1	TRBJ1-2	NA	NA	CASSRSGDPGGYAF	TGCGCCAGCAGCCGGTCGGGAGATCCGGGGGGCTACGCCTTC
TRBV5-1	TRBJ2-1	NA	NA	CASSLDPSVNEQFF	TGCGCCAGCAGCTTGGATCCTAGCGTGAATGAGCAGTTCTTC
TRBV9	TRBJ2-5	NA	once	CASSVAGGAGTQYF	TGTGCCAGCAGCGTAGCCGGCGGGGCCGGGACCCAGTACTTC
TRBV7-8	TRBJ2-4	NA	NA	CASSWQVNIQYF	TGTGCCAGCAGCTGGCAGGTGAACATTCAGTACTTC
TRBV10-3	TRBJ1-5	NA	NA	CAISVGYSNQPQHF	TGTGCCATCAGTGTCGGTTATTCCAATCAGCCCCAGCATTTT
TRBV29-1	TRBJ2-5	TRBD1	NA	CSGGTGGGMAQYF	TGCAGCGGGGGGACAGGGGGCGGGATGGCCCAGTACTTC
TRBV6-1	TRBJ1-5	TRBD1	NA	CASSRGTGFNQPQHF	TGTGCCAGCAGTCGGGGGACAGGATTCAATCAGCCCCAGCATTTT
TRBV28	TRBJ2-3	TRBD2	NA	CASSSQWTSGTDTQYF	TGTGCCAGCAGTTCCCAGTGGACTAGCGGCACAGATACGCAGTATTTT
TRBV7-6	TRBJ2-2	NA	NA	CASSFYTNTGELFF	TGTGCCAGCAGCTTCTATACTAACACCGGGGAGCTGTTTTTT